Each of the 2 T cell receptor beta chains below was sequenced from the same sample in a study of blood T cell repertoires in COVID-19. Assay: immunoSEQ multiplex PCR; the TCRdb copy retains only in-frame clones and omits some. The table records about 170,000 clones, about 83% of them present only once. The sequencing input was peripheral blood. The receptors originated from a woman aged 80 or over with COVID-19, enrolled during active disease.

V and J are TRBV27 and TRBJ1-1, with a possible D match to TRBD1 (6 bases). This CDR3 has 13 residues. CDR1 is MNHEY, CDR2 SMNVEV, per germline (reference sequence). V was cut by 4 bases and J by 6 bases, with 12 bases left in between. This CDR3 reads CASSSIRGAEAFF. CDR3 DNA: TGTGCCAGCAGTTCCATCAGGGGAGCTGAAGCTTTCTTT.

This clone was seen just once. This chain links TRBV12-5 with TRBJ2-7, with D possibly TRBD2 on 6 matching bases. Trimming shortened V by 5 bases and J by 6 bases, and 11 bases separated the two germline ends. The germline CDR1 and CDR2 sequences are LGHNT and FRNRAP. The CDR3 length is 12 residues. The CDR3 loop is CASGLQEGEQYF. DNA for the CDR3: TGTGCTAGTGGTCTCCAGGAGGGCGAGCAGTACTTC. Full variable domain (rest looked up from reference TRBV12-5 and TRBJ2-7): DARVTQTPRHKVTEMGQEVTMRCQPILGHNTVFWYRQTMMQGLELLAYFRNRAPLDDSGMPKDRFSAEMPDATLATLKIQPSEPRDSAVYFCASGLQEGEQYFGPGTRLTVT.